These 29 T cell receptor beta chains originate from one sample sequenced in a study of T cell responses to AZD1222 COVID-19 vaccine. Assay: immunoSEQ multiplex PCR; the TCRdb copy retains only in-frame clones and omits some. The table has some 200,000 clones, approximately 93% seen once; the top ten hold 1%. Sequencing used peripheral blood, obtained 28 days after the second AZD1222 dose. These receptors were taken from an adult who received the AZD1222 COVID-19 vaccine.

The chain couples TRBV5-4 to TRBJ2-6; D is unclear. The length of the CDR3 is 14 residues. Trimming pared 4 bases from V and 0 bases from J, leaving 5 bases between. Germline assignment: CDR1 SGHNT and CDR2 YYREEE (reference sequence). Here the CDR3 DNA reads TGTGCCAGCAGCGGAATCTCTGGGGCCAACGTCCTGACTTTC. Translation gives CASSGISGANVLTF.

This clone was recorded a few times. This rearrangement joins TRBV19 to TRBJ2-2; TRBD1 might be the D (5 bases). Trimming removed 1 base at V and 10 bases at J, with 16 bases between. From germline, CDR1 is LNHDA and CDR2 SQIVND (reference sequence). There are 15 residues in the CDR3. The DNA for the CDR3 is TGTGCCAGTAGTATAGGGGGCAGTTTGGTGCAGGAGCTGTTTTTT. As protein: CASSIGGSLVQELFF.

The chain employs TRBV13 and TRBJ1-2; TRBD1 is a possible D gene (6 bases). Germline loops: CDR1 PRHDT, CDR2 FYEKMQ (reference sequence). V lost 5 bases, J lost 4 bases, and 11 bases lay in between. CDR3 length: 13 amino acids. The CDR3 reads CASSPAGAYGYTF. In DNA form, the CDR3 reads TGTGCCAGCAGCCCCGCGGGGGCCTATGGCTACACCTTC. Combining the CDR3 with reference TRBV13 and TRBJ1-2 gives the whole variable domain AAGVIQSPRHLIKEKRETATLKCYPIPRHDTVYWYQQGPGQDPQFLISFYEKMQSDKGSIPDRFSAQQFSDYHSELNMSSLELGDSALYFCASSPAGAYGYTFGSGTRLTVV.

CDR3 protein: CASSPPTDDQETQYF. CDR3 nucleotide sequence: TGCGCCAGCAGCCCGCCGACAGACGACCAAGAGACCCAGTACTTC. The V gene is TRBV4-1, the J gene TRBJ2-5, with D perhaps matching TRBD1 (5 bases). This CDR3 has 15 amino acids. CDR1 and CDR2 from the germline V gene are MGHRA and YSYEKL. V gave up 4 bases and J gave up 0 bases, with 12 bases separating them.

J is TRBJ1-2 and V is TRBV5-1; TRBD1 aligns across 11 bases. The CDR3 is made up of 15 amino acids. J gave up 3 bases and V 0 bases, and 1 base lay outside the gene matches. Looked up from germline, CDR1 is SGHRS and CDR2 is YFSETQ. This CDR3 is CASSLVDRGHYGYTF. CDR3 nucleotide sequence: TGCGCCAGCAGCTTGGTGGACAGGGGGCACTATGGCTACACCTTC.

The rearrangement joins TRBV15 to TRBJ1-5, with 8 positions matching TRBD1. The V and J ends lost 8 bases and 0 bases, in that order; junction bases with no gene match: 15. CDR1 and CDR2 from the germline V gene are LNHNV and YYDKDF (reference sequence). This CDR3 has 18 amino acids. CDR3 nucleotide sequence: TGTGCCACCCGACAGGGGCGCCCACGGCTGTATAGCAATCAGCCCCAGCATTTT. Translation gives CATRQGRPRLYSNQPQHF.

The V and J genes are TRBV7-9 and TRBJ2-1, with D possibly matching TRBD2 (6 bases). The ends were cut back, 7 bases at V and 10 bases at J, with 20 bases in the middle. Germline V gene data show CDR1 as SEHNR and CDR2 as FQNEAQ (reference sequence). The CDR3 spans 14 residues. CDR3 coding DNA: TGTGCCAGCACCTCGACTTGGCCCAGCGGGGAGCAGTTCTTC. As protein: CASTSTWPSGEQFF.

V is TRBV10-3 and J is TRBJ2-5; D is unresolved. CDR1 is ENHRY, CDR2 SYGVKD, per germline. Trimming cost V 6 bases and J 2 bases, with 16 bases left between them. The CDR3 runs 15 residues. Here the CDR3 reads CAISHGNIGQETQYF. The CDR3 DNA is TGTGCCATCAGCCATGGGAATATAGGGCAAGAGACCCAGTACTTC.

The chain is built from TRBV19 and TRBJ1-2; 10 bases are shared with TRBD1. This CDR3 has 16 residues. The V segment lost 3 bases and the J segment 0 bases; nucleotides outside the gene matches: 4. Germline CDR1 LNHDA, CDR2 SQIVND (reference sequence). CDR3 DNA sequence: TGTGCCAGTAGTATCGGGACAGGGGCCCCTAACTATGGCTACACCTTC. Translated, it gives CASSIGTGAPNYGYTF.

The V and J genes are TRBV7-6 and TRBJ2-7, with 7 positions matching TRBD1. Looked up from germline, CDR1 is SGHVS and CDR2 is FNYEAQ. CDR3 size: 17 residues. The V segment lost 4 bases and the J segment 0 bases; nucleotides outside the gene matches: 12. The DNA of the CDR3 is TGTGCCAGCAGCTCCTTAAGCGGACAGGAGACCTCCTACGAGCAGTACTTC. Protein product: CASSSLSGQETSYEQYF.

This rearrangement joins TRBV2 to TRBJ1-1; 9 positions agree with TRBD1. With V trimmed by 6 bases and J by 1 base, 6 bases remained unmatched. The CDR3 runs 15 residues. Looked up from germline, CDR1 is SNHLY and CDR2 is FYNNEI. This CDR3 reads CASSELGQGNTEAFF. In nucleotides, the CDR3 is TGTGCCAGCAGCGAACTGGGACAGGGGAACACTGAAGCTTTCTTT. Together with reference TRBV2 and TRBJ1-1, the CDR3 gives the full variable domain: EPEVTQTPSHQVTQMGQEVILRCVPISNHLYFYWYRQILGQKVEFLVSFYNNEISEKSEIFDDQFSVERPDGSNFTLKIRSTKLEDSAMYFCASSELGQGNTEAFFGQGTRLTVV.

V is TRBV4-2 and J is TRBJ1-2; tentatively, D is TRBD1 (5 bases). Between the trimmed V and J ends, which lost 0 bases and 2 bases, there was a span of 7 bases. CDR3 length equals 14 residues. Looked up from germline, CDR1 is LGHNA and CDR2 is YNFKEQ. The CDR3 is CASSQDNRNYGYTF. CDR3 coding DNA: TGTGCCAGCAGCCAAGACAACAGGAACTATGGCTACACCTTC.

The V call is TRBV6-1, the J call TRBJ2-5; tentatively, D is TRBD2 (6 bases). The CDR3 totals 15 residues. The V gene's germline CDR1 is MNHNS and CDR2 SASEGT. Trimming took 2 bases from V and 5 from J, leaving 15 bases between them. The CDR3 here is CASSEISGGGETQYF. CDR3 nucleotides: TGTGCCAGCAGTGAAATTTCAGGAGGAGGGGAGACCCAGTACTTC.

The CDR3 nucleotides are TGTGCCAGTAGTATAGGCGGCAGGGACTACGAGCAGTACTTC. Protein: CASSIGGRDYEQYF. The rearrangement joins TRBV19 to TRBJ2-7; D is perhaps TRBD1 (5 bases). Between the trimmed V and J ends, which lost 1 base and 3 bases, there was a span of 10 bases. Germline CDR1 LNHDA, CDR2 SQIVND (reference sequence). The CDR3 extends over 14 amino acids.

The CDR3: CASSSQQGPGELFF. CDR3 nucleotides: TGTGCCAGCAGTTCCCAGCAGGGTCCCGGGGAGCTGTTTTTT. The V gene is TRBV27, the J gene TRBJ2-2; perhaps TRBD1 as D (5 bases). This CDR3 has 14 amino acids. V shed 4 bases and J shed 6 bases, with 12 bases lying between them. The germline CDR1 and CDR2 sequences are MNHEY and SMNVEV (reference sequence).

The genes are TRBV3-1 (or the pseudogene TRBV3-2) and TRBJ2-7; D is uncertain. V shed 5 bases and J shed 0 bases, with 8 bases lying between them. Germline CDR1 LGHDT, CDR2 YNNKEL (reference sequence). The CDR3 contains 13 residues. The CDR3 nucleotides are TGTGCCAGCAGCTTTGAGAGCTCCTACGAGCAGTACTTC. Translation: CASSFESSYEQYF.

The chain has TRBV18 and TRBJ1-6, with D uncertain. In germline, CDR1 is KGHSH, CDR2 LQKENI. The CDR3 has 15 amino acids. V was trimmed by 3 bases and J by 3 bases, leaving 9 bases between them. CDR3 region: CASSPTADYNSPLHF. Written as DNA, the CDR3 is TGTGCCAGCTCACCCACCGCGGACTATAATTCACCCCTCCACTTT.

This clone has only one observation. The J gene is TRBJ1-1, the V gene TRBV9, with unresolved D. Trimming pared 4 bases from V and 1 base from J, leaving 11 bases between. The CDR3 is 14 amino acids. In germline, CDR1 is SGDLS, CDR2 YYNGEE. In DNA, the CDR3 is TGTGCCAGCAGCTCACGGGTCACGAACACTGAAGCTTTCTTT. Its protein is CASSSRVTNTEAFF.

This clone came up a few times. This rearrangement joins TRBV3-1 (or the pseudogene TRBV3-2) to TRBJ2-1, with 8 bases identical to TRBD2. Trimming took 2 bases from V and 7 from J; bases not matched to a gene: 13. This CDR3 contains 17 residues. Looked up from germline, CDR1 is LGHDT and CDR2 is YNNKEL (reference sequence). Here the CDR3 reads CASSQWGGGGPENEQFF. CDR3 sequence (DNA): TGTGCCAGCAGCCAATGGGGAGGCGGGGGGCCGGAAAATGAGCAGTTCTTC.

The rearrangement joins TRBV6-1 to TRBJ2-6; tentative D call: TRBD2 (6 bases). The CDR3 totals 15 residues. V lost 1 base to trimming and J lost 2 bases, with 6 bases between them. CDR1 is MNHNS, CDR2 SASEGT, per germline. CDR3 coding DNA: TGTGCCAGCAGTGAAGGGGGGGCTGGGGCCAACGTCCTGACTTTC. Translation: CASSEGGAGANVLTF.

The rearrangement links TRBV4-2 to TRBJ1-4; 7 nucleotides agree with TRBD1. The CDR3 is 20 amino acids. Per the germline V gene, CDR1 is LGHNA and CDR2 is YNFKEQ. J gave up 8 bases and V 0 bases, and 21 bases lay outside the gene matches. The CDR3 loop is CASSQDLGAGQRAVQEKLFF. In DNA form, the CDR3 reads TGTGCCAGCAGCCAAGATCTTGGGGCGGGACAGCGCGCCGTCCAAGAAAAACTGTTTTTT.

This clone was observed once. In DNA, the CDR3 is TGTGCCAGGGGGGGGACAGACTACAATGAGCAGTTCTTC. Protein: CARGGTDYNEQFF. The chain carries TRBV6-5 and TRBJ2-1, with D possibly called TRBD1 or TRBD2 (7 bases each). Per the germline V gene, CDR1 is MNHEY and CDR2 is SVGAGI. This CDR3 spans 13 amino acids. V was trimmed by 9 bases and J by 3 bases, leaving 12 bases between them.

V and J are TRBV4-1 and TRBJ1-6, with D hard to call. This CDR3 contains 14 residues. The V end was cut by 1 base, the J end by 7 bases, with 8 bases between. Germline CDR1 is MGHRA and CDR2 is YSYEKL. The CDR3 reads CASSQGGENSPLHF. The CDR3 region has the DNA TGCGCCAGCAGCCAAGGAGGAGAGAATTCACCCCTCCACTTT.

The J gene is TRBJ2-1, the V gene TRBV11-3; TRBD1 matches at 8 bases. The germline V gene encodes CDR1 SGHNT and CDR2 YENEEA. The junction had 6 bases not matched to a gene; V was cut back by 4 bases and J by 4 bases. This CDR3 region has 15 residues. The CDR3 DNA is TGTGCCAGCAGCTCCGGACAGGGAGATTACAATGAGCAGTTCTTC. Amino acids: CASSSGQGDYNEQFF.

The J gene is TRBJ1-1, the V gene TRBV7-9; 9 bases are a match to TRBD1. V lost 3 bases and J lost 4; bases outside the gene matches: 3. The CDR3 is made up of 14 amino acids. The V gene's germline CDR1 is SEHNR and CDR2 FQNEAQ (reference sequence). The CDR3 DNA reads as TGTGCCAGCAGCTTGCCGACAGGGGGCACTGAAGCTTTCTTT. Its translation: CASSLPTGGTEAFF.

The chain joins TRBV4-1 to TRBJ1-2; possible D gene TRBD1, 5 bases. V gave up 0 bases and J gave up 5 bases, with 13 bases separating them. This CDR3 spans 15 amino acids. Germline CDR1 MGHRA, CDR2 YSYEKL. In nucleotides, the CDR3 is TGCGCCAGCAGCCAAGATAGCCAGGGTGGGTATGGCTACACCTTC. Translated, it gives CASSQDSQGGYGYTF.

The rearrangement links TRBV29-1 to TRBJ2-3, with 7 bases matching TRBD1. Trimming cost V 8 bases and J 2 bases; bases outside gene matches: 10. CDR1 SQVTM and CDR2 ANQGSEA come from the germline V gene. CDR3 size: 14 residues. CDR3 region: CSFSSGQNTDTQYF. Written as DNA, the CDR3 is TGCAGCTTTTCCTCGGGACAGAACACAGATACGCAGTATTTT.

The chain has TRBV10-2 and TRBJ1-4; TRBD1 is a possible D gene (5 bases). Trimming left V 7 bases short and J 8 bases short, with 14 bases between. Germline V gene lookup returns CDR1 WSHSY and CDR2 SAAADI. The length of the CDR3 is 13 residues. CDR3 coding DNA: TGCGCCAGCAAGGGGCAAATAGCGGAAAAACTGTTTTTT. Translated: CASKGQIAEKLFF.

This chain links TRBV15 with TRBJ2-1; D gene unclear. Germline V gene sequence: CDR1 LNHNV, CDR2 YYDKDF (reference sequence). The CDR3 spans 12 residues. Trimming cost V 1 base and J 9 bases, with 7 bases left between them. DNA for the CDR3: TGTGCCACCAGCAGAGGGGAACGTGAGCAGTTCTTC. This codes for CATSRGEREQFF. The full variable domain, its missing parts supplied by reference TRBV15 and TRBJ2-1, is DAMVIQNPRYQVTQFGKPVTLSCSQTLNHNVMYWYQQKSSQAPKLLFHYYDKDFNNEADTPDNFQSRRPNTSFCFLDIRSPGLGDTAMYLCATSRGEREQFFGPGTRLTVL.